A selection of T cell receptor beta chains follows, all from one sample in a study of T cell changes during pregnancy in multiple sclerosis. Only in-frame clones appear in the TCRdb table, and some are missing; sequencing was by immunoSEQ multiplex PCR. The sample consists of about 38,000 clones, 90% of them appearing once. Sequencing was performed on CD4+ T cells from peripheral blood mononuclear cells, taken in the second trimester of pregnancy. The source of these receptors is a female donor with multiple sclerosis, enrolled in a pregnancy study. Both conserved end residues are part of each CDR3. The D gene is left open where the match is weak. The size entry is marked missing in some rows and otherwise reads once, few, many or a size class.

J gene: TRBJ2-5; D gene: -; V gene: TRBV21-1; clone size: -; CDR3 protein: CATFPGCGQETQYF; CDR3 DNA: TGTGCCACCTTCCCGGGTTGTGGGCAAGAGACCCAGTACTTC
J gene: TRBJ2-7; D gene: TRBD2; V gene: TRBV4-3; clone size: -; CDR3 protein: CASSQAGLAGYEQYF; CDR3 DNA: TGCGCCAGCAGCCAGGCGGGACTAGCGGGATACGAGCAGTACTTC
J gene: TRBJ1-4; D gene: -; V gene: TRBV14; clone size: -; CDR3 protein: CASSQSGVFNEKLFF; CDR3 DNA: TGTGCCAGCAGCCAATCAGGGGTTTTTAATGAAAAACTGTTTTTT
J gene: TRBJ2-1; D gene: TRBD2; V gene: TRBV18; clone size: -; CDR3 protein: CASSPRAVSSGSNEQFF; CDR3 DNA: TGTGCCAGCTCACCAAGGGCGGTCTCTAGCGGGAGTAATGAGCAGTTCTTC
J gene: TRBJ2-7; D gene: TRBD2; V gene: TRBV9; clone size: -; CDR3 protein: CASSVGVAGVIDDEQYF; CDR3 DNA: TGTGCCAGCAGCGTCGGCGTAGCGGGAGTAATTGACGACGAGCAGTACTTC
J gene: TRBJ2-3; D gene: -; V gene: TRBV7-8; clone size: -; CDR3 protein: CASKLTGFSTDTQYF; CDR3 DNA: TGTGCCAGCAAACTAACAGGGTTCAGCACAGATACGCAGTATTTT
J gene: TRBJ2-2; D gene: TRBD2; V gene: TRBV14; clone size: -; CDR3 protein: CASSQELAGTTGELFF; CDR3 DNA: TGTGCCAGCAGCCAAGAGCTAGCGGGGACCACCGGGGAGCTGTTTTTT
J gene: TRBJ1-2; D gene: -; V gene: TRBV18; clone size: -; CDR3 protein: CASSPVMGRNYGYTF; CDR3 DNA: TGTGCCAGCTCACCAGTCATGGGCCGGAACTATGGCTACACCTTC
J gene: TRBJ2-1; D gene: TRBD2; V gene: TRBV18; clone size: -; CDR3 protein: CASSPSGRDNEQFF; CDR3 DNA: TGTGCCAGCTCACCCAGCGGGAGAGACAATGAGCAGTTCTTC
J gene: TRBJ1-2; D gene: TRBD1; V gene: TRBV28; clone size: -; CDR3 protein: CASSARTGRGYTF; CDR3 DNA: TGTGCCAGCAGTGCACGGACAGGTCGTGGCTACACCTTC
J gene: TRBJ2-6; D gene: TRBD1; V gene: TRBV29-1; clone size: -; CDR3 protein: CSVQGDSIGANVLTF; CDR3 DNA: TGCAGCGTTCAGGGGGATAGCATTGGGGCCAACGTCCTGACTTTC
J gene: TRBJ1-2; D gene: -; V gene: TRBV7-9; clone size: -; CDR3 protein: CASSLGGDNYGYTF; CDR3 DNA: TGTGCCAGCAGCTTGGGGGGAGATAACTATGGCTACACCTTC
J gene: TRBJ2-7; D gene: -; V gene: TRBV10-3; clone size: -; CDR3 protein: CAISDLDKSYEQYF; CDR3 DNA: TGTGCCATCAGCGACCTCGACAAATCCTACGAGCAGTACTTC
J gene: TRBJ2-3; D gene: TRBD2; V gene: TRBV5-1; clone size: -; CDR3 protein: CASSSSGLLSSTDTQYF; CDR3 DNA: TGCGCCAGCAGCTCTAGCGGGTTATTGTCTAGCACAGATACGCAGTATTTT
J gene: TRBJ2-1; D gene: -; V gene: TRBV7-9; clone size: -; CDR3 protein: CASSLGVASYNEQFF; CDR3 DNA: TGTGCCAGCAGCTTAGGAGTAGCCTCCTACAATGAGCAGTTCTTC
J gene: TRBJ2-4; D gene: -; V gene: TRBV19; clone size: -; CDR3 protein: CAAGPQGVRQNIQYF; CDR3 DNA: TGTGCAGCTGGCCCCCAAGGGGTGAGACAAAACATTCAGTACTTC
J gene: TRBJ2-1; D gene: -; V gene: TRBV6-5; clone size: -; CDR3 protein: CASSYDGYLEQFF; CDR3 DNA: TGTGCCAGCAGTTACGACGGGTATCTTGAGCAGTTCTTC
J gene: TRBJ2-5; D gene: TRBD2; V gene: TRBV2; clone size: -; CDR3 protein: CASSDRLAGEETQYF; CDR3 DNA: TGTGCCAGCAGTGACAGACTAGCGGGAGAAGAGACCCAGTACTTC
J gene: TRBJ1-2; D gene: -; V gene: TRBV29-1; clone size: few; CDR3 protein: CSVEGQTNYGYTF; CDR3 DNA: TGCAGCGTTGAAGGACAGACTAACTATGGCTACACCTTC
J gene: TRBJ2-5; D gene: -; V gene: TRBV2; clone size: -; CDR3 protein: CASSGRDWEETQYF; CDR3 DNA: TGTGCCAGCAGTGGTCGCGACTGGGAGGAGACCCAGTACTTC
J gene: TRBJ2-2; D gene: TRBD1; V gene: TRBV9; clone size: -; CDR3 protein: CASSGPQGVTGELFF; CDR3 DNA: TGTGCCAGCAGCGGACCACAGGGGGTGACCGGGGAGCTGTTTTTT
J gene: TRBJ2-1; D gene: TRBD1; V gene: TRBV13; clone size: -; CDR3 protein: CASRPTGGPEQFF; CDR3 DNA: TGTGCCAGCAGACCTACAGGGGGGCCTGAGCAGTTCTTC
J gene: TRBJ2-4; D gene: TRBD2; V gene: TRBV28; clone size: -; CDR3 protein: CASSFPSSGSWLAKNIQYF; CDR3 DNA: TGTGCCAGCAGTTTCCCTTCTAGCGGGAGTTGGTTAGCCAAAAACATTCAGTACTTC
J gene: TRBJ1-1; D gene: TRBD1; V gene: TRBV18; clone size: -; CDR3 protein: CASSPLSGGGYTEAFF; CDR3 DNA: TGTGCCAGCTCACCACTCTCAGGGGGCGGGTACACTGAAGCTTTCTTT
J gene: TRBJ1-2; D gene: TRBD1; V gene: TRBV9; clone size: -; CDR3 protein: CASSVERGQVNYGYTF; CDR3 DNA: TGTGCCAGCAGCGTAGAAAGGGGACAGGTCAACTATGGCTACACCTTC
J gene: TRBJ2-3; D gene: -; V gene: TRBV7-3; clone size: -; CDR3 protein: CASSLRAGTDTQYF; CDR3 DNA: TGTGCCAGCAGCTTAAGGGCAGGCACAGATACGCAGTATTTT
J gene: TRBJ2-7; D gene: -; V gene: TRBV6-1; clone size: -; CDR3 protein: CASSEGVGRTYEQYF; CDR3 DNA: TGTGCCAGCAGTGAAGGGGTTGGGAGAACCTACGAGCAGTACTTC